This T cell receptor beta chain was obtained from a study of OX40 agonist ivuxolimab in advanced cancers. For this clone: Antigen specificity is unknown.

V shed 6 bases and J shed 0 bases, with 8 bases lying between them. The length of the CDR3 is 13 residues. Looked up from germline, CDR1 is MNHNY and CDR2 is SVGAGI (reference sequence). Sequencing was performed with immunoSEQ multiplex PCR; in TCRdb, only in-frame clones are kept and a portion is missing. The data hold over 55,000 clones, with 75% to 90% observed a single time. Blood draws occurred at baseline, cycle 4 day 1, and cycle 7 day 1. Points from the study as a whole: Clonal expansion from baseline to week 6 occurred in both CD4+ and CD8+ T cells.

This receptor was obtained from an adult with an advanced solid tumor such as melanoma, head and neck, liver or kidney cancer. The chain carries TRBV6-6 and TRBJ1-2, with unresolved D. Sequencing was performed on CD4+ or CD8+ T cells sorted from blood, taken in a trial of the OX40 agonist ivuxolimab. The CDR3 loop is CASSPGANYGYTF. For the CDR3, the DNA is TGTGCCAGCAGCCCTGGGGCTAACTATGGCTACACCTTC.